A single sample gave rise to the 31 T cell receptor gamma chains below, sequenced in a study of gamma delta lymphoproliferative disorders and STAT genes. TCRdb re-identified clones in the multiplex PCR reads via CATT. This sample has around 4,500 gamma-chain clones, with about 7.5% found just once. The receptor sequences were amplified from genomic DNA of peripheral blood mononuclear cells. The sequenced material came from blood. The receptors stem from a human donor in good health.

Relative to its sample, this clone is medium-sized. The V gene is TRGV10, the J gene TRGJ1 or TRGJ2. Since TCRdb gives no J gene, matching the DNA to germline was used here to assign it. TRGV10 is flagged as an ORF with uncertain function. The trim removed 10 bases at V and 2 bases at J, leaving 12 bases unmatched. CDR3 length: 14 amino acids. The CDR3 is CAASTMGDYYKKLF. The CDR3 DNA reads as TGTGCTGCGTCAACCATGGGGGATTATTATAAGAAACTCTTT.

By its share, this clone is medium-sized. Other DNA sequences of this sample code for an identical CDR3. The chain combines TRGV5 with TRGJ1 or TRGJ2. The J gene, absent from TCRdb, was called here by matching the DNA to germline. The germline V gene has CDR1 VINAFY and CDR2 YDVSNSKD. V shed 0 bases and J 4 bases; nucleotides not matched to a gene: 3. The CDR3 consists of 13 residues. Here the CDR3 DNA reads TGTGCCACCTGGGACAGGGGGTATTATAAGAAACTCTTT. Translating it yields CATWDRGYYKKLF.

By frequency in the sample, this clone is medium-sized. This chain uses TRGV3 with TRGJ1 or TRGJ2. The J gene, left out of TCRdb, was set here by checking the DNA against germline. The CDR3 consists of 14 residues. Per the germline V gene, CDR1 is VTNTFY and CDR2 is YDVSTARD (reference sequence). The junction had 7 bases not matched to a gene; V was cut back by 0 bases and J by 5 bases. The CDR3 DNA reads TGTGCCACCTGGGACAGGCGGGGAAATTATAAGAAACTCTTT. Amino acids: CATWDRRGNYKKLF.

By sample fraction, this clone is medium-sized. Germline is not matched at one junction end, which may reflect a read error. The chain employs TRGV8 and TRGJ1 or TRGJ2. As TCRdb names no J gene, one was assigned here on the basis of a DNA match to germline. There are 13 residues in the CDR3. Germline loops: CDR1 VENAVY, CDR2 YDSYNSRV. As DNA, the CDR3 is TGTGCCACCTGGGTTAGGAATTATTATAAGAAACTCTTT. This codes for CATWVRNYYKKLF.

This clone was picked up many times. The chain has TRGV11 and TRGJ1 or TRGJ2. The J gene was missing in TCRdb and was found by matching the end of the DNA to germline. TRGV11 is annotated as an ORF whose role is uncertain. J lost 9 bases, V lost 0 bases, and 2 bases had no gene match. CDR3 length: 12 residues. CDR3 sequence (DNA): TGTGCCTGCTGGATTAGGCACGTTAAGAAACTCTTT. Translated, it gives CACWIRHVKKLF.

Note on this clone: A junction end diverges from the germline sequence, so it may reflect a read error. V usage is TRGV10 and J usage is TRGJ1 or TRGJ2. The J gene, missing from TCRdb, was assigned here through DNA to germline matching. TRGV10 is classed as an ORF, of uncertain function. The CDR3 is 11 residues long. The CDR3 coding sequence is TGCGCGGGATCAATGAATTATAAGAAACTCTTT. Its translation: CAGSMNYKKLF.

The sample holds many counts of this clone. The chain employs TRGV2 and TRGJP2. The J gene, missing from TCRdb, was assigned here through DNA to germline matching. The CDR3 has 15 residues. Per the germline V gene, CDR1 is EGSNGY and CDR2 is YDSYNSKV. V gave up 1 base and J gave up 2 bases; unmatched junction bases: 4. CDR3 protein: CATWDGPSSDWIKTF. For the CDR3, the DNA is TGTGCCACCTGGGACGGCCCCAGTAGTGATTGGATCAAGACGTTT.

This clone has ten or more counts. The J gene is TRGJ1 or TRGJ2, the V gene TRGV2. TCRdb does not report a J gene; here it was assigned by matching the DNA to germline references. J lost 2 bases, V lost 4 bases, and 5 bases had no gene match. The CDR3 consists of 13 residues. Germline CDR1 EGSNGY, CDR2 YDSYNSKV. The CDR3 is CATWDKDYYKKLF. Here the CDR3 DNA reads TGTGCCACCTGGGATAAGGATTATTATAAGAAACTCTTT.

This clone is deemed medium-sized (0.01 to 0.1%). The chain joins TRGV2 to TRGJ1 or TRGJ2. The J gene, absent from TCRdb, was called here by matching the DNA to germline. With 0 bases clipped from V and 12 bases from J, the junction kept 5 bases outside the gene matches. Germline lookup yields CDR1 EGSNGY and CDR2 YDSYNSKV. This CDR3 region has 11 residues. Here the CDR3 DNA reads TGTGCCACCTGGGACGGGCGGGTGAAACTCTTT. This encodes CATWDGRVKLF.

The chain carries TRGV4 and TRGJ1 or TRGJ2. TCRdb does not report a J gene; here it was assigned by matching the DNA to germline references. Germline values: CDR1 EGSTGY, CDR2 YDSYTSSV. The CDR3 is 18 residues long. V shed 4 bases and J 3 bases; nucleotides not matched to a gene: 21. The CDR3 is CATWDPRGECGCYYKKLF. In DNA, the CDR3 is TGTGCCACCTGGGACCCGAGAGGAGAGTGTGGGTGTTATTATAAGAAACTCTTT.

This clone was found many times. In DNA form, the CDR3 reads TGTGCCACCGGTTATAAGAAACTCTTT. Amino acid sequence: CATGYKKLF. The genes are TRGV4 and TRGJ1 or TRGJ2. Germline V gene data show CDR1 as EGSTGY and CDR2 as YDSYTSSV. The CDR3 length is 9 residues. V shed 9 bases, J shed 6 bases, and the junction held 2 bases outside the gene matches.

This clone was detected ten times or more. The J gene is TRGJ1 or TRGJ2, the V gene TRGV4. Germline matching of the DNA provided the J gene here, since TCRdb leaves it blank. The V gene end was trimmed by 0 bases and the J gene end by 3 bases; junction bases not matched to a gene: 8. CDR3 size: 15 residues. Germline assignment: CDR1 EGSTGY and CDR2 YDSYTSSV. CDR3 coding DNA: TGTGCCACCTGGGATGGGCCCACGAGTTATTATAAGAAACTCTTT. This codes for CATWDGPTSYYKKLF.

This clone is labeled medium-sized. The chain couples TRGV4 to TRGJ1 or TRGJ2. No J gene is reported in TCRdb; it was inferred here by comparing the DNA with germline. CDR1 EGSTGY and CDR2 YDSYTSSV come from the germline V gene. The trim removed 6 bases at V and 11 bases at J, leaving 13 bases unmatched. This CDR3 is built from 12 residues. CDR3 in amino acids: CATWQGRREKLF. In nucleotides, the CDR3 is TGTGCCACCTGGCAAGGGCGGCGGGAGAAACTCTTT.

This clone was detected ten times or more. CDR3 in amino acids: CALWEVHLYYKKLF. In nucleotides, the CDR3 is TGTGCCTTGTGGGAGGTGCACCTTTATTATAAGAAACTCTTT. The rearrangement uses TRGV9 and TRGJ1 or TRGJ2. Here the J gene was assigned by germline matching of the DNA, as TCRdb has none. The J segment lost 3 bases and the V segment lost 0 bases, leaving 5 bases of the junction unmatched. CDR3 length: 14 amino acids. The germline gives CDR1 GITISATS, CDR2 ISYDGTV (reference sequence).

By share, this clone counts as medium-sized. This rearrangement joins TRGV3 to TRGJ1 or TRGJ2. Germline matching of the DNA provided the J gene here, since TCRdb leaves it blank. Germline V lookup: CDR1 VTNTFY, CDR2 YDVSTARD (reference sequence). With 3 bases clipped from V and 9 bases from J, the junction kept 5 bases outside the gene matches. This CDR3 comprises 11 residues. For the CDR3, the DNA is TGTGCCACCTGGGACGGCGGTAAGAAACTCTTT. It encodes CATWDGGKKLF.

This clone is classed as medium-sized. Because the CDR3's place on the DNA is in doubt, the DNA is left out and the CDR3 is given as listed by TCRdb. The V gene corresponds to TRGV11; no J gene was called. TRGV11 is designated an ORF whose function remains uncertain. The CDR3 is made up of 16 amino acids, end residues included. CDR3: CTTVPAGLGTFWKKLF.

This clone was counted a few times. The V gene is TRGV9, but the J gene lacks a call. CDR1 and CDR2 (germline): GITISATS, ISYDGTV (reference sequence). CDR3 size: 12 residues. CDR3 in amino acids: CALWEANGGKLF. In DNA form, the CDR3 reads TGTGCCTTGTGGGAGGCTAACGGGGGCAAACTCTTT.

This clone is medium-sized within its sample. V usage is TRGV9 and J usage is TRGJ1 or TRGJ2. The J gene, left out of TCRdb, was set here by checking the DNA against germline. V lost 0 bases and J lost 7; bases outside the gene matches: 18. This CDR3 has 17 amino acids. The germline V gene encodes CDR1 GITISATS and CDR2 ISYDGTV (reference sequence). The CDR3 spells CALWEVEKDGLDYKKLF. DNA for the CDR3: TGTGCCTTGTGGGAGGTGGAAAAGGACGGGTTAGACTATAAGAAACTCTTT.

This clone is judged medium-sized. The CDR3 DNA follows: TGTGCCACCTGGGACGGGCTAGGTGGTTGGTTCAAGATATTT. It yields the protein CATWDGLGGWFKIF. The J gene is TRGJP1, the V gene TRGV2. The J gene, absent from TCRdb, was called here by matching the DNA to germline. J was trimmed by 7 bases and V by 0 bases; bases with no gene match: 5. The CDR3 has 14 amino acids. CDR1 and CDR2 (germline): EGSNGY, YDSYNSKV.

This clone is classed as medium-sized. The DNA for the CDR3 is TGTGCCACCTGGGATGGGCAAAGGAGGGGTTATAAGAAACTCTTT. It translates to CATWDGQRRGYKKLF. The chain combines TRGV4 with TRGJ1 or TRGJ2. Because TCRdb records no J gene, it was assigned here through a match of the DNA to germline. After removal of 0 bases from V and 6 bases from J, the junction contained 11 bases not matched to a gene. From germline, CDR1 is EGSTGY and CDR2 YDSYTSSV. This CDR3 region has 15 residues.

This clone is deemed medium-sized. The rearrangement links TRGV10 to TRGJP2. The J gene, not given by TCRdb, was assigned here from a germline match of the nucleotide sequence. TRGV10 counts as an open reading frame of uncertain function. V lost 8 bases to trimming and J lost 8 bases; unmatched junction nucleotides: 15. The CDR3 is 15 amino acids. The CDR3 bases are TGTGCTGCGTGGGATTCCAAAGCACCAGATTGGATCAAGACGTTT. Residues: CAAWDSKAPDWIKTF.

This clone is labeled as medium-sized. The chain recombines TRGV10 with TRGJ1 or TRGJ2. Germline matching of the DNA provided the J gene here, since TCRdb leaves it blank. TRGV10 is an ORF; its function is uncertain. The CDR3 runs 12 residues. J gave up 12 bases and V 8 bases, and 14 bases lay outside the gene matches. The CDR3 sequence is CAAWDHPTRKLF. In DNA form, the CDR3 reads TGTGCTGCGTGGGACCATCCGACGCGGAAACTCTTT.

V is TRGV2 and J is TRGJ1 or TRGJ2. No J gene is reported in TCRdb; it was inferred here by comparing the DNA with germline. Per germline, CDR1 EGSNGY and CDR2 YDSYNSKV. Trimming cost V 0 bases and J 6 bases; bases outside gene matches: 5. This CDR3 contains 13 residues. The CDR3 DNA follows: TGTGCCACCTGGGACGGGGGGTGTTATAAGAAACTCTTT. Translation: CATWDGGCYKKLF.

Notes on this clone: The DNA is omitted, as the CDR3 cannot be located on it reliably, and the CDR3 follows TCRdb's listing. No J gene was called, and the V gene is TRGV10. TRGV10 counts as an open reading frame of uncertain function. From its first to its last residue, the CDR3 has 20 amino acids. The chain's CDR3 is CAAWDSPWVIRNSLAVEQHF.

This clone is labeled medium-sized. J is TRGJ1 or TRGJ2 and V is TRGV4. Germline matching of the DNA provided the J gene here, since TCRdb leaves it blank. Germline CDR1 and CDR2: EGSTGY and YDSYTSSV. CDR3 length: 10 residues. The CDR3 DNA sequence: TGTGCAAACTTCCTCCGCGAGAAACTCTTT. It is translated as CANFLREKLF.

The chain combines TRGV9 with TRGJ1 or TRGJ2. No J gene was available from TCRdb, and it was assigned here by a germline match of the DNA. CDR3 length: 11 residues. V shed 12 bases, J shed 2 bases, and the junction held 7 bases outside the gene matches. Germline CDR1 GITISATS, CDR2 ISYDGTV (reference sequence). The chain's CDR3 is CAPFHYYKKLF. CDR3 DNA: TGTGCCCCCTTCCATTATTATAAGAAACTCTTT.

By sample share, this clone is medium-sized. The V and J genes are TRGV10 and TRGJ1 or TRGJ2. As TCRdb names no J gene, one was assigned here on the basis of a DNA match to germline. TRGV10 is filed as an ORF, its function uncertain. The CDR3 totals 14 residues. V lost 8 bases to trimming and J lost 0 bases; unmatched junction nucleotides: 8. The CDR3 here is CAAWDTSNYYKKLF. Written as DNA, the CDR3 is TGTGCTGCGTGGGATACTTCGAATTATTATAAGAAACTCTTT.

This clone came up many times. The V and J genes are TRGV5 and TRGJ1 or TRGJ2. Since TCRdb gives no J gene, matching the DNA to germline was used here to assign it. Unmatched junction bases numbered 3, after V lost 0 bases and J lost 1 base. Germline assignment: CDR1 VINAFY and CDR2 YDVSNSKD. The CDR3 has 14 amino acids. This chain's CDR3 is CATWDRPNYYKKLF. CDR3 sequence (DNA): TGTGCCACCTGGGACAGGCCCAATTATTATAAGAAACTCTTT.

This clone was counted many times. The chain employs TRGV4 and TRGJ1 or TRGJ2. The J gene is not listed in TCRdb, so it was assigned here from a DNA match to germline. The junction had 6 bases not matched to a gene; V was cut back by 2 bases and J by 2 bases. Germline CDR1 and CDR2: EGSTGY and YDSYTSSV. The CDR3 is made up of 14 amino acids. The CDR3 reads CATWDVFDYYKKLF. DNA of the CDR3: TGTGCCACCTGGGATGTTTTCGATTATTATAAGAAACTCTTT.

Within the sample, this clone is medium-sized. Because the CDR3's place on the DNA is in doubt, the DNA is left out and the CDR3 is given as listed by TCRdb. Called V gene: TRGV11; the J gene was not called. TRGV11 is identified as an open reading frame with a role that is uncertain. Including both end residues, the CDR3 is 16 amino acids long. The CDR3 sequence: CTTVPAGLGGEDKKLF.

By share, this clone ranks as medium-sized. V gene TRGV9 combines with J gene TRGJP. TCRdb leaves out the J gene; it was filled in here by matching the DNA to germline. V was pared by 0 bases and J by 9 bases, with 5 bases of the junction left unmatched. This CDR3 is 16 amino acids long. Germline V gene lookup returns CDR1 GITISATS and CDR2 ISYDGTV (reference sequence). In DNA form, the CDR3 reads TGTGCCTTGTGGGAGGTGCATGTGTTGGGCAAAAAAATCAAGGTATTT. Protein: CALWEVHVLGKKIKVF.